This T cell receptor (beta chain) comes out of a study of blood T cell repertoires in COVID-19. Background on the study: Sources were T cells, B-cell-depleted T cells, or PBMCs; the material itself was cDNA or gDNA.

V was pared by 4 bases and J by 7 bases, with 6 bases of the junction left unmatched. The CDR3 extends over 14 amino acids. From germline, CDR1 is MGHRA and CDR2 YSYEKL. The protocol was immunoSEQ multiplex PCR, while the TCRdb copy is restricted to in-frame clones and leaves out a portion. The profile shows nearly 250,000 clones, approximately 84% of them singletons. This TCR came from a woman aged 80 or over with acute or convalescent COVID-19. The V gene is TRBV4-1, the J gene TRBJ2-2, with 7 positions matching TRBD1. Sequencing was done on a sample of peripheral blood. In DNA, the CDR3 is TGCGCCAGCAGCCTGACAGGGCCGAACGGGGAGCTGTTTTTT. It encodes CASSLTGPNGELFF.